Given below is one T cell receptor beta chain in context. Antigen specificity is unknown. This CDR3 spans 15 amino acids. Germline CDR1 is SGHRS and CDR2 is YFSETQ. V was cut by 0 bases and J by 2 bases, with 12 bases left in between. This entry comes from a study of T cells after yellow fever vaccination. Study at large: Preparation of the low-cell-number fractions used SMART-Seq v4 Ultra Low Input. Findings and caveats of the study: Most clones from primary vaccination resurfaced after the booster (about 95% CD4, around 90% CD8).

Conversion of TCR transcripts into cDNA relied on 5'RACE template switching, which added a universal primer site and UMIs. TCRdb reprocessed the 5' RACE reads with MiXCR, giving one entry per CDR3 protein. In the table there are about 550,000 distinct CDR3 sequences, 15% to 20% of which are singletons. Material: PBMCs, obtained 15 days after the yellow fever booster vaccination. This receptor was identified in a man aged 30 to 45 who received the YFV17D yellow fever vaccine. V gene TRBV5-1 combines with J gene TRBJ2-7; no reliable D call. The chain's CDR3 is CASSLASVATYEQYF. DNA for the CDR3: TGCGCCAGCAGCTTGGCCAGCGTCGCGACCTACGAGCAGTACTTC.